This T cell receptor (beta chain) is from a study of cytomegalovirus exposure and HLA in healthy donors. Turning to the study itself: According to later analysis, the same platform produced the approximately 130 validation and several hundred first-cohort repertoires.

Assay used: immunoSEQ multiplex PCR; TCRdb lists only in-frame clones, some missing. The top ten clones hold around 3.1% of a sample with some 250,000 clones, 90% of them seen once. Between the trimmed V and J ends, which lost 3 bases and 5 bases, there was a span of 13 bases. The CDR3 runs 13 residues. Germline-derived CDR1 and CDR2 are GTSNPN and SVGIG (reference sequence). The sample comprised PBMCs. This chain joins TRBV30 and TRBJ2-5, with D unclear. The TCR was taken from a woman aged 30 to 39 in good health and CMV-seronegative. Here the CDR3 DNA reads TGTGCCTGGAGCCGTTCCGCCCAGGAGACCCAGTACTTC. This sequence encodes CAWSRSAQETQYF.